The 27 T cell receptor beta chains presented below share a single source sample, sequenced in a study of beta chain features in type 1 diabetes. Reverse transcribing all isolated RNA meant expressed TCRB transcripts were sequenced. This table comes from immunoSEQ multiplex PCR, and its TCRdb copy is limited to in-frame clones, with some not included. This sample carries roughly 450,000 clones, approximately 14% of them seen once, and the ten largest clones take 0.035% to 0.045%. Sequencing was carried out using naive CD4+ T cells from blood. All receptors derive from a man aged 25 to 40 in good health.

In its sample, this clone was seen a few times. The chain couples TRBV19 to TRBJ2-5, with 11 bases that match TRBD2. The CDR3 extends over 15 amino acids. CDR1 LNHDA and CDR2 SQIVND come from the germline V gene (reference sequence). V trimming: 6 bases; J trimming: 5 bases; junction bases outside the gene matches: 8. The DNA for the CDR3 is TGTGCCAGTAGAACCGGGACTAGCGGTTCGGAGACCCAGTACTTC. This sequence encodes CASRTGTSGSETQYF. The full variable domain, its missing parts supplied by reference TRBV19 and TRBJ2-5, is DGGITQSPKYLFRKEGQNVTLSCEQNLNHDAMYWYRQDPGQGLRLIYYSQIVNDFQKGDIAEGYSVSREKKESFPLTVTSAQKNPTAFYLCASRTGTSGSETQYFGPGTRLLVL.

The chain joins TRBV15 to TRBJ2-3, with 9 nucleotides matching TRBD2. The germline CDR1 and CDR2 sequences are LNHNV and YYDKDF (reference sequence). There are 13 residues in the CDR3. The V gene end was trimmed by 11 bases and the J gene end by 3 bases; junction bases not matched to a gene: 6. This CDR3 reads CASRLAGTDTQYF. CDR3 nucleotides: TGTGCCTCCCGGCTAGCGGGAACAGATACGCAGTATTTT.

This clone was seen more than once but under ten times. The genes are TRBV29-1 and TRBJ2-1, with 7 bases matching TRBD2. This CDR3 comprises 12 residues. V shed 7 bases, J shed 8 bases, and the junction held 8 bases outside the gene matches. CDR1 and CDR2 (germline): SQVTM, ANQGSEA. CDR3 DNA sequence: TGCAGCGCTAGAAATACTAGCGATGAGCAGTTCTTC. Its translation: CSARNTSDEQFF.

V is TRBV30 and J is TRBJ2-3; 8 bases line up with TRBD1. CDR1 is GTSNPN, CDR2 SVGIG, per germline (reference sequence). With V trimmed by 6 bases and J by 5 bases, 4 bases remained unmatched. CDR3 length: 12 residues. The DNA for the CDR3 is TGTGCCTGCAGGGGGCTTGGAGATACGCAGTATTTT. It yields the protein CACRGLGDTQYF.

This clone occurred a few times. The rearrangement uses TRBV6-5 and TRBJ2-1; D might be TRBD1 (6 bases). Per germline, CDR1 MNHEY and CDR2 SVGAGI. V shed 3 bases and J shed 4 bases, with 16 bases lying between them. The CDR3 contains 16 residues. The DNA of the CDR3 is TGTGCCAGCAGTTATGCTGGCGGACAGTTTTACAATGAGCAGTTCTTC. It specifies CASSYAGGQFYNEQFF.

This clone appeared a few times. The chain links TRBV5-6 to TRBJ2-2, with 7 bases fitting TRBD2. CDR3 length: 14 amino acids. In germline, CDR1 is SGHDT, CDR2 YYEEEE. J lost 4 bases, V lost 2 bases, and 2 bases had no gene match. The DNA for the CDR3 is TGTGCCAGCAGCTTACTAGCGCGCACCGGGGAGCTGTTTTTT. Translation: CASSLLARTGELFF.

This clone was recorded a few times. The chain joins TRBV19 to TRBJ1-3; D gene unclear. V lost 3 bases, J lost 0 bases, and 3 bases lay in between. CDR1 is LNHDA and CDR2 is SQIVND in the germline V gene (reference sequence). This CDR3 has 13 amino acids. CDR3 coding DNA: TGTGCCAGTAGTATGACCTCTGGAAACACCATATATTTT. Translation gives CASSMTSGNTIYF.

The chain employs TRBV2 and TRBJ1-1; no clear D gene. V was clipped by 6 bases and J by 6 bases, with 14 bases between them. CDR3 length: 13 residues. Per the germline V gene, CDR1 is SNHLY and CDR2 is FYNNEI. The CDR3 loop is CASRIRQSAEAFF. The CDR3 DNA reads as TGTGCCAGCAGGATCCGGCAGTCAGCTGAAGCTTTCTTT.

This clone has a handful of counts. A junction boundary mismatches the germline segment, possibly from a read error. This chain links TRBV7-9 with TRBJ2-5, with unresolved D. The CDR3 sequence is 12 residues long. From germline, CDR1 is SEHNR and CDR2 FQNEAQ (reference sequence). The DNA for the CDR3 is TGTGCCAGCACCTTAACGACAGAGACCCAGTACTTC. Protein: CASTLTTETQYF.

This clone has just a few counts. The chain links TRBV10-3 to TRBJ2-5; D might be TRBD2 (6 bases). The germline V and J ends were trimmed by 10 bases and 0 bases, with 12 bases remaining between them. Germline CDR1 and CDR2: ENHRY and SYGVKD. This CDR3 contains 13 residues. The CDR3 DNA sequence: TGTGCCACAGCGGCGGGGTACCAAGAGACCCAGTACTTC. This gives the protein CATAAGYQETQYF.

In this sample, this clone turned up many times. J is TRBJ2-1 and V is TRBV29-1, with D perhaps matching TRBD1 or TRBD2 (5 bases each). From germline, CDR1 is SQVTM and CDR2 ANQGSEA. Between the trimmed V and J ends, which lost 7 bases and 3 bases, there was a span of 13 bases. The CDR3 is made up of 13 amino acids. The CDR3 region is CSATLGVYNEQFF. CDR3 sequence (DNA): TGCAGCGCCACACTAGGGGTCTACAATGAGCAGTTCTTC.

The rearrangement links TRBV11-3 to TRBJ2-1; TRBD2 aligns across 12 bases. CDR3 length: 16 residues. V trimming: 3 bases; J trimming: 7 bases; junction bases outside the gene matches: 7. Germline CDR1 and CDR2: SGHNT and YENEEA. In nucleotides, the CDR3 is TGTGCCAGCAGCTTTCTCCTAGCGGGAGGGGTTAATGAGCAGTTCTTC. Amino acid sequence: CASSFLLAGGVNEQFF.

V gene TRBV4-3 combines with J gene TRBJ1-5; 7 positions agree with TRBD1. With V trimmed by 3 bases and J by 6 bases, 2 bases remained unmatched. Germline V gene data show CDR1 as LGHNA and CDR2 as YSLEER. The CDR3 has 13 residues. CDR3 protein: CASSQDRLQPQHF. Here the CDR3 DNA reads TGCGCCAGCAGCCAGGACAGGCTTCAGCCCCAGCATTTT.

The chain has TRBV29-1 and TRBJ1-2; TRBD1 is a possible D gene (6 bases). Trimming stripped 7 bases from V and 8 bases from J, with 11 bases between. The germline gives CDR1 SQVTM, CDR2 ANQGSEA. The CDR3 length is 10 residues. Written as DNA, the CDR3 is TGCAGCGCACGGACAGACGGCTACACCTTC. Protein sequence: CSARTDGYTF.

The chain has TRBV30 and TRBJ1-1; 12 nucleotides align to TRBD1. The CDR3 runs 15 residues. Germline values: CDR1 GTSNPN, CDR2 SVGIG (reference sequence). Unmatched junction bases numbered 8, after V lost 4 bases and J lost 5 bases. CDR3 region: CAWNGGQGARTEAFF. DNA for the CDR3: TGTGCCTGGAATGGGGGACAGGGGGCGCGGACTGAAGCTTTCTTT.

The chain joins TRBV29-1 to TRBJ2-7, with TRBD1 matching 8 bases. This CDR3 has 14 residues. Losses at the gene ends were 1 base for V and 7 bases for J; bases not matched to a gene: 9. The germline V gene has CDR1 SQVTM and CDR2 ANQGSEA. CDR3 sequence: CSVEVDRAGREQYF. The CDR3 coding sequence is TGCAGCGTTGAAGTGGACAGGGCGGGCCGGGAGCAGTACTTC.

This clone has only one observation. V is TRBV7-8 and J is TRBJ2-1, with TRBD1 as a possible D gene (6 bases). CDR3 length: 15 amino acids. Germline loops: CDR1 SGHVS, CDR2 FQNEAQ. With 5 bases removed from V and 2 bases from J, the gap between germline ends came to 13 bases. CDR3 sequence (DNA): TGTGCCAGCAGCCCCCCCTACAGGGCCTACAATGAGCAGTTCTTC. Translation: CASSPPYRAYNEQFF.

The chain recombines TRBV12-5 with TRBJ2-1; possibly TRBD1 or TRBD2 for D (5 bases each). Per germline, CDR1 LGHNT and CDR2 FRNRAP. This CDR3 has 12 amino acids. The V gene lost 6 bases and the J gene lost 9 bases, with 12 bases spanning the gap. Here the CDR3 reads CASGLRDGEQFF. Here the CDR3 DNA reads TGTGCTAGTGGACTTCGGGACGGTGAGCAGTTCTTC.

The chain is built from TRBV7-3 and TRBJ1-2; possibly TRBD1 for D (5 bases). CDR1 and CDR2 (germline): SGHTA, FQGTGA. There are 14 residues in the CDR3. V lost 0 bases and J 6 bases, leaving 11 bases between the germline ends. CDR3 in DNA: TGTGCCAGCAGCTTAACGAGGCAGGGCCATGGCTACACCTTC. It encodes CASSLTRQGHGYTF.

The rearrangement links TRBV6-6 to TRBJ2-5, with D hard to call. The J call may be wrong; the DNA end is better matched by TRBJ2-7. The CDR3 covers 13 residues. In germline, CDR1 is MNHNY, CDR2 SVGAGI (reference sequence). The CDR3 here is CASSYLVSYEQYF. The CDR3 DNA reads as TGTGCCAGCAGTTACTTGGTTAGCTACGAGCAGTACTTC.

The rearrangement joins TRBV5-4 to TRBJ1-2; D might be TRBD1 (5 bases). Trimming removed 6 bases at V and 6 bases at J, with 18 bases between. Per the germline V gene, CDR1 is SGHNT and CDR2 is YYREEE (reference sequence). The CDR3 is 14 residues long. The CDR3 reads CASTHSGGGDGYTF. The DNA of the CDR3 is TGTGCCAGCACCCATTCGGGAGGAGGGGATGGCTACACCTTC.

This clone was counted only a few times. At the DNA level, this CDR3 is encoded by other sequences in the same sample as well. The rearrangement uses TRBV6-6 and TRBJ1-5; D is uncertain. This CDR3 has 14 amino acids. Trimming shortened V by 2 bases and J by 3 bases, and 8 bases separated the two germline ends. Germline loops: CDR1 MNHNY, CDR2 SVGAGI (reference sequence). The CDR3 coding sequence is TGTGCCAGCAGTTACCGCGGTTCCAATCAGCCCCAGCATTTT. This translates into CASSYRGSNQPQHF.

This chain links TRBV11-2 with TRBJ2-5; D might be TRBD2 (5 bases). The CDR3 is 14 amino acids. V lost 6 bases, J lost 6 bases, and 17 bases lay in between. The germline CDR1 and CDR2 sequences are SGHAT and FQNNGV. CDR3 in amino acids: CASRELVSLKTQYF. The CDR3 DNA reads TGTGCCAGCAGAGAACTAGTTAGCTTGAAGACCCAGTACTTC.

The J gene is TRBJ2-1, the V gene TRBV5-6; D not certain. The CDR3 sequence is 13 residues long. CDR1 SGHDT and CDR2 YYEEEE come from the germline V gene. The germline V and J ends were trimmed by 1 base and 5 bases, with 7 bases remaining between them. The CDR3 bases are TGTGCCAGCAGCTTGTACAGTAACAATGAGCAGTTCTTC. Encoded protein: CASSLYSNNEQFF.

V gene TRBV9 combines with J gene TRBJ2-3; D gene ambiguous. Trimming stripped 4 bases from V and 2 bases from J, with 5 bases between. The CDR3 covers 12 residues. Germline V gives CDR1 SGDLS, CDR2 YYNGEE. CDR3 coding DNA: TGTGCCAGCAGCCCCCACACAGATACGCAGTATTTT. Translation: CASSPHTDTQYF.

The chain uses TRBV21-1 and TRBJ2-7. TRBV21-1 is recorded as a pseudogene. The CDR3 totals 13 residues. CDR3: CASSKFWLPEQYF. DNA of the CDR3: TGTGCCAGCAGCAAATTTTGGTTGCCCGAGCAGTACTTC.

The V gene is TRBV7-2, the J gene TRBJ2-6; D gene ambiguous. V lost 4 bases to trimming and J lost 0 bases, with 19 bases between them. The V gene's germline CDR1 is SGHTA and CDR2 FQGNSA. This CDR3 is built from 19 residues. The CDR3 region has the DNA TGTGCCAGCAGCTCCGAGTGGGCAGGAATGGGCTCTGGGGCCAACGTCCTGACTTTC. Translation: CASSSEWAGMGSGANVLTF.